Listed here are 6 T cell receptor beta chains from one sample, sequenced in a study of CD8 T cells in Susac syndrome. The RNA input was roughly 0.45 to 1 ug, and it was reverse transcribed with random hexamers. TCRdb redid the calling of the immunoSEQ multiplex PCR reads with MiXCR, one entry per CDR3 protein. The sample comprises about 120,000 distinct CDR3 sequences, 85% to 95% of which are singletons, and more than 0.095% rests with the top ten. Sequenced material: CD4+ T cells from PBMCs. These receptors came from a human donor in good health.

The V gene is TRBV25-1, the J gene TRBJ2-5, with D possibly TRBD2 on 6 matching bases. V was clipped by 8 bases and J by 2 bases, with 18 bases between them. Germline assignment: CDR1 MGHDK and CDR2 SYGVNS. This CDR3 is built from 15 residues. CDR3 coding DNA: TGTGCCAGCCCTGGGGGGAGGACCTGGCAAGAGACCCAGTACTTC. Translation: CASPGGRTWQETQYF.

Here the CDR3 reads CASSAGTSYEQYF. In nucleotides, the CDR3 is TGTGCCAGCAGTGCCGGGACTAGCTACGAGCAGTACTTC. V gene TRBV6-5 combines with J gene TRBJ2-7; 8 positions agree with TRBD2. The CDR3 consists of 13 residues. Germline CDR1 and CDR2: MNHEY and SVGAGI. Trimming cost V 5 bases and J 3 bases; bases outside gene matches: 3.

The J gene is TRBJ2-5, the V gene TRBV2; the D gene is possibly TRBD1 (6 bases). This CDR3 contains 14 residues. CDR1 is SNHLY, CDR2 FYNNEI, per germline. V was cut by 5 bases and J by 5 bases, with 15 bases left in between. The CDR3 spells CASSPRAGEETQYF. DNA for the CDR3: TGTGCCAGCAGTCCCAGGGCAGGGGAGGAGACCCAGTACTTC.

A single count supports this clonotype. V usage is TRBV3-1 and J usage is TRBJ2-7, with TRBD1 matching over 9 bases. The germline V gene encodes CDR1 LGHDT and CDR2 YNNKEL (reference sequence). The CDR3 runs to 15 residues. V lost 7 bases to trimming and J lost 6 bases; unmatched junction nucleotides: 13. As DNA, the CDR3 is TGTGCCAGCACCCCCGGGACAGGGAGCGTCTCCGAGCAGTACTTC. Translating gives CASTPGTGSVSEQYF.

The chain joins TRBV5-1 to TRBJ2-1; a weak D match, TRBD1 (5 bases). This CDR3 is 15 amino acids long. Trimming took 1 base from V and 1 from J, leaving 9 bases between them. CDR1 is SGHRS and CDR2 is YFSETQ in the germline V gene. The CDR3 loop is CASSLTGYSYNEQFF. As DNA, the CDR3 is TGCGCCAGCAGCTTGACAGGTTATTCCTACAATGAGCAGTTCTTC. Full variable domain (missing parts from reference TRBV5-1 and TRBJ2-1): KAGVTQTPRYLIKTRGQQVTLSCSPISGHRSVSWYQQTPGQGLQFLFEYFSETQRNKGNFPGRFSGRQFSNSRSEMNVSTLELGDSALYLCASSLTGYSYNEQFFGPGTRLTVL.

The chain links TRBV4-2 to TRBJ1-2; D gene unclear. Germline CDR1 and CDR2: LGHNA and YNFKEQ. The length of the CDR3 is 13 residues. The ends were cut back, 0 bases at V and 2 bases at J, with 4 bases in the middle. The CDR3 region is CASSQDPNYGYTF. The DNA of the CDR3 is TGTGCCAGCAGCCAAGATCCCAACTATGGCTACACCTTC.